The present TCR beta chain was sequenced within a study of human T cells and chemical hapten exposure. Study background: The upper back received 0.01% DPC by patch testing, with results read at 6 days. Study-wide results and caveats: There were significantly more large CDR3 similarity clusters among expanded TCRs than among controls.

Noted time point: patch test 1, 2 weeks after DPC sensitization. Stated treatment: therapeutic diphenylcyclopropenone sensitization with weekly scalp DPC. The drawing of blood occurred before each patch test was applied. MiXCR, applied by TCRdb to the RACE reads, yields one record per CDR3 protein. This sample yields under 200,000 distinct CDR3 sequences, of which about 14% are seen a single time; less than 2% belongs to the top ten. About this clonotype: Its antigen is not known. At one of its ends the junction is not consistent with the germline gene, which may arise from a read error.

The CDR3 is 13 amino acids. Germline CDR1 reads MGHRA; CDR2 reads YSYEKL. The chain employs TRBV4-1 and TRBJ1-4, with unresolved D. This sequence originates from a woman in her twenties or thirties with alopecia areata. Some clones in this sample may be carry-over from other donors' samples. Source: whole blood, taken in connection with sensitization to the hapten diphenylcyclopropenone (DPC). In nucleotides, the CDR3 is TGCGCCTGCAGAGACGGCCTTGGTGAAAAACTGTTTTTT. It codes for CACRDGLGEKLFF.